This paragraph covers one T cell receptor beta chain sequence. Specified treatment: oral pan-JAK inhibitor, 5-10 mg twice daily. RNA, once extracted, was reverse transcribed into cDNA for use as the sequencing template. The protocol was immunoSEQ multiplex PCR, while the TCRdb copy is restricted to in-frame clones and leaves out a portion. Among about 140,000 clones, roughly 80% were seen once, and the ten largest hold 25%. The data derive from a study of CD8+ T cells in alopecia areata. The CDR3 length is 15 residues. Trimming cost V 3 bases and J 3 bases, with 16 bases left between them. CDR1 and CDR2 from the germline V gene are SGHRS and YFSETQ.

J is TRBJ2-7 and V is TRBV5-1; possibly TRBD1 for D (6 bases). This clonotype was obtained from a human donor with alopecia areata. The source material was CD8+ T cells sorted from blood, sampled at week 4, from a patient treated with tofacitinib. CDR3 region: CASSYTGTRDYEQYF. The CDR3 nucleotides are TGCGCCAGCAGCTACACCGGGACACGGGACTACGAGCAGTACTTC.